The subject of this entry is one T cell receptor (beta chain). Its antigen is undetermined. A single base separates this from a much larger clone, so it may be a read error. CDR1 SGHRS and CDR2 YFSETQ come from the germline V gene. CDR3 length: 15 residues. The sample comes from a study of T cells in Graves' hyperthyroidism and ophthalmopathy. Study-wide findings and caveats: A median 6.5 months before onset, the model predicted ophthalmopathy.

RNA transcripts yielded amplified TCR beta CDR3 regions. First-round RT-PCR targeting the TCR CDR3 was performed with the HTBI primer set. From the multiplex PCR reads, TCRdb called clonotypes with MiXCR, one entry per CDR3 protein. The table lists under 300,000 distinct CDR3 sequences, roughly 22% of them singletons, with roughly 60% in the top ten. The clonotype originates from a man aged 25-40 years with Graves' ophthalmopathy. The specimen was blood. This chain joins TRBV5-1 and TRBJ2-1; 12 bases are shared with TRBD2. The CDR3 DNA reads TGCGCCAGCAACCGCGGGACTAGCGGGTACAATGCGCAGTTCTTC. This codes for CASNRGTSGYNAQFF.